What follows are 20 T cell receptor beta chains derived from one specimen sequenced in a study of CD8 T cells in Susac syndrome. Reverse transcription of roughly 0.45 to 1 ug RNA was carried out with random hexamers. TCRdb reanalysed the immunoSEQ multiplex PCR reads using MiXCR and keeps one entry per CDR3 protein. The sample carries roughly 180,000 distinct CDR3 sequences, just under 95% recorded once. Sequenced material: CD4+ T cells from PBMCs. All receptors derive from a human donor in good health.

J is TRBJ2-3 and V is TRBV12-3 or TRBV12-4, with D perhaps matching TRBD1 or TRBD2 (5 bases each). The CDR3 runs 15 residues. The germline V and J ends were trimmed by 4 bases and 5 bases, with 16 bases remaining between them. The DNA for the CDR3 is TGTGCCAGCAGTTCCACCGGGGCCCTCGGAGATACGCAGTATTTT. Amino acids: CASSSTGALGDTQYF.

The chain joins TRBV16 to TRBJ2-7, with D possibly TRBD2 on 6 matching bases. The V gene lost 4 bases and the J gene lost 6 bases, with 25 bases spanning the gap. From germline, CDR1 is KGHSY and CDR2 FQNENV. The CDR3 contains 17 residues. CDR3 region: CASSLRVVGSKRAEQYF. DNA of the CDR3: TGTGCCAGCAGCCTCCGGGTTGTGGGTTCTAAGCGGGCCGAGCAGTACTTC.

Comment on this clonotype: A read error may produce the germline difference seen at one junction end. This chain joins TRBV28 and TRBJ2-7; D unresolved. Germline CDR1 reads MDHEN; CDR2 reads SYDVKM. The CDR3 length is 13 residues. In DNA, the CDR3 is TGTGCCAGCCACCGGCAGGAGTCCTCCGAGCAGTACTTC. Translated: CASHRQESSEQYF. The full variable domain, completed using reference TRBV28 and TRBJ2-7, is DVKVTQSSRYLVKRTGEKVFLECVQDMDHENMFWYRQDPGLGLRLIYFSYDVKMKEKGDIPEGYSVSREKKERFSLILESASTNQTSMYLCASHRQESSEQYFGPGTRLTVT.

This chain uses TRBV20-1 with TRBJ2-1, with 10 bases aligning to TRBD1. The CDR3 loop spans 13 amino acids. Germline V CDR1 and CDR2: DFQATT, SNEGSKA (reference sequence). Germline trimming cut 5 bases from V and 2 bases from J; bases unmatched to any gene: 0. The CDR3 DNA reads as TGCAGTGCTGGACAGGGGGCCTACAATGAGCAGTTCTTC. Translated: CSAGQGAYNEQFF.

The chain is built from TRBV2 and TRBJ2-1; no definite D call. CDR1 is SNHLY and CDR2 is FYNNEI in the germline V gene. V was shortened by 8 bases and J by 5 bases, with 10 bases between the two germline ends. The CDR3 runs 12 residues. CDR3: CASVLHHNEQFF. CDR3 DNA: TGTGCCAGCGTCTTGCACCACAATGAGCAGTTCTTC.

The chain uses TRBV5-1 and TRBJ1-1; 8 nucleotides agree with TRBD1. Germline V CDR1 and CDR2: SGHRS, YFSETQ. The CDR3 sequence is 14 residues long. Trimming cost V 0 bases and J 3 bases; bases outside gene matches: 1. Here the CDR3 reads CASSLEDRDTEAFF. In DNA form, the CDR3 reads TGCGCCAGCAGCTTGGAGGACAGGGACACTGAAGCTTTCTTT. Full variable domain (missing parts from reference TRBV5-1 and TRBJ1-1): KAGVTQTPRYLIKTRGQQVTLSCSPISGHRSVSWYQQTPGQGLQFLFEYFSETQRNKGNFPGRFSGRQFSNSRSEMNVSTLELGDSALYLCASSLEDRDTEAFFGQGTRLTVV.

V is TRBV27 and J is TRBJ2-7; D is unclear. V lost 6 bases and J 0 bases, leaving 9 bases between the germline ends. Germline V lookup: CDR1 MNHEY, CDR2 SMNVEV (reference sequence). This CDR3 comprises 13 residues. The CDR3 region is CASSPFSSYEQYF. The CDR3 nucleotides read TGTGCCAGCAGCCCGTTCAGCTCCTACGAGCAGTACTTC.

This chain links TRBV30 with TRBJ1-5; D is ambiguous. The CDR3 sequence is 13 residues long. The V gene lost 1 base and the J gene lost 6 bases, with 10 bases spanning the gap. Germline CDR1 GTSNPN, CDR2 SVGIG (reference sequence). The CDR3 here is CAWSAGGLQPQHF. The CDR3 DNA reads TGTGCCTGGAGTGCAGGAGGCCTTCAGCCCCAGCATTTT.

The rearrangement uses TRBV9 and TRBJ2-3; 14 bases map to TRBD2. Germline CDR1 is SGDLS and CDR2 is YYNGEE. Losses at the gene ends were 0 bases for V and 6 bases for J; bases not matched to a gene: 3. The CDR3 loop spans 16 amino acids. Written as DNA, the CDR3 is TGTGCCAGCAGCGTAGGGGGACTAGCGGGAGTGGATACGCAGTATTTT. Encoded protein: CASSVGGLAGVDTQYF.

The gene calls are TRBV29-1 and TRBJ2-5, with D tentatively TRBD1 or TRBD2 (5 bases each). This CDR3 is 13 amino acids long. V was shortened by 6 bases and J by 3 bases, with 14 bases between the two germline ends. The germline CDR1 and CDR2 sequences are SQVTM and ANQGSEA. CDR3 coding DNA: TGCAGCGTCATCCGGGACCAGAAAGAGACCCAGTACTTC. Its translation is CSVIRDQKETQYF. The whole variable domain, filled in from reference TRBV29-1 and TRBJ2-5, reads SAVISQKPSRDICQRGTSLTIQCQVDSQVTMMFWYRQQPGQSLTLIATANQGSEATYESGFVIDKFPISRPNLTFSTLTVSNMSPEDSSIYLCSVIRDQKETQYFGPGTRLLVL.

The CDR3 is CASSTGGTEVGYTF. The CDR3 DNA follows: TGCGCCAGCAGTACAGGGGGCACGGAAGTTGGCTACACCTTC. The rearrangement links TRBV5-1 to TRBJ1-2; 9 nucleotides agree with TRBD1. Germline V gene data show CDR1 as SGHRS and CDR2 as YFSETQ. Trimming cost V 5 bases and J 7 bases; bases outside gene matches: 9. This CDR3 comprises 14 residues.

This chain uses TRBV18 with TRBJ2-1; 10 bases line up with TRBD2. Germline CDR1 KGHSH, CDR2 LQKENI. J gave up 2 bases and V 3 bases, and 1 base lay outside the gene matches. This CDR3 spans 15 amino acids. The chain's CDR3 is CASSPLAGAYNEQFF. DNA for the CDR3: TGTGCCAGCTCACCTCTAGCGGGAGCCTACAATGAGCAGTTCTTC.

This clonotype was seen only once. The chain links TRBV2 to TRBJ2-7; TRBD1 matches at 7 bases. V lost 7 bases and J lost 6; bases outside the gene matches: 12. The CDR3 spans 14 residues. The germline V gene has CDR1 SNHLY and CDR2 FYNNEI. The CDR3, as DNA: TGTGCCAGCAATGGTCCCAGGGGGAGTGCCGAGCAGTACTTC. This sequence encodes CASNGPRGSAEQYF. The whole variable domain, remainder taken from reference TRBV2 and TRBJ2-7, is EPEVTQTPSHQVTQMGQEVILRCVPISNHLYFYWYRQILGQKVEFLVSFYNNEISEKSEIFDDQFSVERPDGSNFTLKIRSTKLEDSAMYFCASNGPRGSAEQYFGPGTRLTVT.

The gene calls are TRBV7-9 and TRBJ2-1; 11 bases are shared with TRBD2. CDR1 is SEHNR and CDR2 is FQNEAQ in the germline V gene (reference sequence). The CDR3 is 17 residues long. The J segment lost 0 bases and the V segment lost 0 bases, leaving 1 base of the junction unmatched. CDR3 nucleotide sequence: TGTGCCAGCAGCTTAGCAGGACTAGCGGGCTCCTACAATGAGCAGTTCTTC. This gives the protein CASSLAGLAGSYNEQFF.

The CDR3, as DNA: TGTGCCAGCACCCCAGGACAGATAAACACCGGGGAGCTGTTTTTT. Protein: CASTPGQINTGELFF. This chain links TRBV6-5 with TRBJ2-2; maybe TRBD1 (6 bases). Trimming pared 7 bases from V and 2 bases from J, leaving 14 bases between. Germline V gene sequence: CDR1 MNHEY, CDR2 SVGAGI. This CDR3 contains 15 residues.

The chain links TRBV29-1 to TRBJ2-7; D remains ambiguous. The V gene's germline CDR1 is SQVTM and CDR2 ANQGSEA. The CDR3 loop spans 12 amino acids. V lost 5 bases to trimming and J lost 2 bases, with 10 bases between them. Here the CDR3 reads CSVSGATYEQYF. The CDR3 nucleotides are TGCAGCGTTTCGGGCGCAACCTACGAGCAGTACTTC.

J is TRBJ2-1 and V is TRBV11-1, with 14 positions matching TRBD2. The germline V gene has CDR1 SGHAT and CDR2 FQDESV (reference sequence). Trimming cost V 4 bases and J 7 bases; bases outside gene matches: 3. The CDR3 has 15 amino acids. The CDR3 loop reads CASSSTSGGVNEQFF. For the CDR3, the DNA is TGTGCCAGCAGCTCGACTAGCGGGGGGGTTAATGAGCAGTTCTTC. Drawing the rest from reference TRBV11-1 and TRBJ2-1, the complete variable domain is EAEVAQSPRYKITEKSQAVAFWCDPISGHATLYWYRQILGQGPELLVQFQDESVVDDSQLPKDRFSAERLKGVDSTLKIQPAELGDSAMYLCASSSTSGGVNEQFFGPGTRLTVL.

The rearrangement uses TRBV27 and TRBJ2-5; D is perhaps TRBD2 (6 bases). The germline V gene has CDR1 MNHEY and CDR2 SMNVEV (reference sequence). Deletions cut 3 bases from V and 1 base from J, with 12 bases between. The CDR3 is 15 residues long. CDR3 sequence (DNA): TGTGCCAGCAGTTTGGGACGGGGGATCCAAGAGACCCAGTACTTC. Translating it yields CASSLGRGIQETQYF.

The gene calls are TRBV4-2 and TRBJ2-5; TRBD2 is a possible D gene (5 bases). The V end lost 1 base, the J end lost 3 bases, and 12 bases lay between the germline ends. Per germline, CDR1 LGHNA and CDR2 YNFKEQ. CDR3 length: 15 residues. CDR3 in amino acids: CASSQVLAGKETQYF. CDR3 coding DNA: TGTGCCAGCAGCCAAGTGCTAGCTGGAAAAGAGACCCAGTACTTC.

The table lists this clonotype with a count of one. The genes are TRBV28 and TRBJ2-7; D uncertain. Germline-derived CDR1 and CDR2 are MDHEN and SYDVKM. The CDR3 loop spans 13 amino acids. V gave up 7 bases and J gave up 2 bases, with 12 bases separating them. This CDR3 reads CASIGRSTYEQYF. CDR3 bases: TGTGCCAGCATCGGCAGGTCCACCTACGAGCAGTACTTC.